Presented here are 28 T cell receptor beta chains from one specimen sequenced in a study of T cell responses to AZD1222 COVID-19 vaccine. Profiling relied on immunoSEQ multiplex PCR, and the TCRdb table lists in-frame clones only, not all of them. The sample holds 150,000 to 200,000 clones, around 87% seen once. The source material was peripheral blood, sampled on day 0 of MenACWY control vaccination. These receptors were collected from an adult in good health.

V is TRBV6-4 and J is TRBJ2-7; D might be TRBD1 (5 bases). The CDR3 is 16 amino acids. V lost 7 bases, J lost 3 bases, and 22 bases lay in between. CDR1 and CDR2 from the germline V gene are MRHNA and SNTAGT. CDR3 amino acids: CASTDRQLCAIYEQYF. CDR3 DNA: TGTGCCAGCACCGACAGACAGCTATGTGCCATCTACGAGCAGTACTTC.

The chain recombines TRBV5-4 with TRBJ2-2; D is unresolved. Germline V gene data show CDR1 as SGHNT and CDR2 as YYREEE (reference sequence). The CDR3 extends over 13 amino acids. The V gene lost 0 bases and the J gene lost 5 bases, with 5 bases spanning the gap. CDR3 in amino acids: CASSLGGTGELFF. In nucleotides, the CDR3 is TGTGCCAGCAGCTTGGGGGGAACCGGGGAGCTGTTTTTT.

This clone was counted between two and nine times. The sample holds other DNA sequences that translate to the same CDR3. V gene TRBV29-1 combines with J gene TRBJ2-7, with D possibly TRBD1 on 5 matching bases. With 4 bases removed from V and 6 bases from J, the gap between germline ends came to 10 bases. This CDR3 region has 11 residues. CDR1 is SQVTM and CDR2 is ANQGSEA in the germline V gene. CDR3: CSVGQGGEQYF. The DNA for the CDR3 is TGCAGCGTTGGTCAGGGCGGCGAGCAGTACTTC.

The chain has TRBV21-1 and TRBJ1-5. TRBV21-1 is shown as a pseudogene. The CDR3 totals 14 residues. The CDR3 region is CASSKGVRIGPQHF. CDR3 nucleotide sequence: TGTGCCAGCAGCAAAGGGGTGAGAATCGGGCCCCAGCATTTT.

The chain carries TRBV7-9 and TRBJ1-3, with D tentatively TRBD1 (6 bases). The V gene lost 5 bases and the J gene lost 0 bases, with 20 bases spanning the gap. Germline V gives CDR1 SEHNR, CDR2 FQNEAQ (reference sequence). CDR3 length: 18 amino acids. CDR3 DNA sequence: TGTGCCAGCAGCCCAATAACCCTGGGGGGCACCTCTGGAAACACCATATATTTT. Translation: CASSPITLGGTSGNTIYF.

The chain couples TRBV5-1 to TRBJ2-1; TRBD2 matches at 9 bases. The V gene's germline CDR1 is SGHRS and CDR2 YFSETQ. V lost 4 bases, J lost 8 bases, and 16 bases stayed unmatched. This CDR3 has 17 residues. CDR3 in amino acids: CASSLSMGSGSWDEQFF. The CDR3 DNA follows: TGCGCCAGCAGCCTGTCGATGGGTAGCGGGAGTTGGGATGAGCAGTTCTTC.

Comment on this clone: The sample carries other DNA sequences with the same CDR3. The chain couples TRBV11-2 to TRBJ2-2; 7 bases are shared with TRBD2. The trim removed 1 base at V and 1 base at J, leaving 0 bases unmatched. CDR1 and CDR2 from the germline V gene are SGHAT and FQNNGV. The CDR3 loop spans 15 amino acids. The CDR3 DNA reads as TGTGCCAGCAGCTTAGCGGGGGGGAACACCGGGGAGCTGTTTTTT. Translation gives CASSLAGGNTGELFF.

This clone was picked up a small number of times. The chain has TRBV5-4 and TRBJ2-3; no clear D. The CDR3 is 13 residues long. From germline, CDR1 is SGHNT and CDR2 YYREEE (reference sequence). Trimming cost V 6 bases and J 3 bases, with 11 bases left between them. The chain's CDR3 is CASTTATTDTQYF. Written as DNA, the CDR3 is TGTGCCAGCACCACCGCGACGACAGATACGCAGTATTTT.

This sequence joins TRBV5-5 and TRBJ2-6; 8 positions match TRBD1. Germline V lookup: CDR1 SGHKS, CDR2 YYEKEE (reference sequence). CDR3 length equals 16 residues. J lost 4 bases, V lost 3 bases, and 6 bases had no gene match. The CDR3 spells CASSWDRLKGANVLTF. CDR3 nucleotide sequence: TGTGCCAGCAGCTGGGACAGGTTGAAAGGGGCCAACGTCCTGACTTTC.

V and J are TRBV7-9 and TRBJ2-1; no definite D call. Germline V gene sequence: CDR1 SEHNR, CDR2 FQNEAQ (reference sequence). The V end was cut by 1 base, the J end by 12 bases, with 10 bases between. CDR3 length equals 12 residues. The CDR3 nucleotides read TGTGCCAGCAGCTTAGAGGACGGTCGGCAGTTCTTC. This sequence encodes CASSLEDGRQFF.

The chain has TRBV6-1 and TRBJ2-7, with D possibly matching TRBD1 (5 bases). V was pared by 1 base and J by 1 base, with 11 bases between. In germline, CDR1 is MNHNS, CDR2 SASEGT. This CDR3 is 15 amino acids long. The CDR3 DNA reads TGTGCCAGCAGTGAAGAAGACAGAAATTCCTACGAGCAGTACTTC. Its protein is CASSEEDRNSYEQYF.

J is TRBJ2-1 and V is TRBV6-5, with 11 bases that match TRBD2. Trimming at V came to 6 bases and at J to 7 bases, leaving 8 bases not matched to a gene. The CDR3 consists of 15 residues. Germline V gene data show CDR1 as MNHEY and CDR2 as SVGAGI. The CDR3 reads CASSLGTSGGNEQFF. In DNA, the CDR3 is TGTGCCAGCAGCCTCGGGACTAGCGGAGGGAATGAGCAGTTCTTC.

This clone was seen a few times. The J gene is TRBJ2-7, the V gene TRBV3-1 (or the pseudogene TRBV3-2), with TRBD1 matching 9 bases. This CDR3 is 14 amino acids long. CDR1 and CDR2 (germline): LGHDT, YNNKEL (reference sequence). The ends lost 4 bases at V and 6 bases at J; junction bases unmatched: 7. CDR3 sequence (DNA): TGTGCCAGCAGCCTCGACAGGGGGAAAGGCGAGCAGTACTTC. It translates to CASSLDRGKGEQYF.

The chain has TRBV28 and TRBJ2-1; 8 bases fit TRBD2. The V and J ends lost 5 bases and 0 bases, in that order; junction bases with no gene match: 6. CDR1 is MDHEN and CDR2 is SYDVKM in the germline V gene. The CDR3 has 16 amino acids. CDR3: CASSPTSGRSYNEQFF. In DNA form, the CDR3 reads TGTGCCAGCAGTCCTACTAGCGGACGCTCCTACAATGAGCAGTTCTTC.

CDR3 sequence (DNA): TGCGCCAGCAACATGCCAGGGAAAACCCCTACTAGGGAGCAGTACTTC. This codes for CASNMPGKTPTREQYF. The J gene is TRBJ2-7, the V gene TRBV23-1; D assignment may be TRBD1 or TRBD2 (5 bases each). TRBV23-1 is treated as an ORF (open reading frame) with a function not yet certain. CDR3 length equals 16 residues. Trimming shortened V by 7 bases and J by 7 bases, and 26 bases separated the two germline ends.

CDR3 protein: CAWGQITGELFF. The CDR3, as DNA: TGTGCCTGGGGACAGATCACCGGGGAGCTGTTTTTT. The chain couples TRBV30 to TRBJ2-2, with D possibly TRBD1 on 6 matching bases. The V end lost 5 bases, the J end lost 4 bases, and 8 bases lay between the germline ends. CDR3 length equals 12 residues. The germline CDR1 and CDR2 sequences are GTSNPN and SVGIG (reference sequence).

The chain uses TRBV7-8 and TRBJ1-1, with D possibly TRBD1 on 5 matching bases. V lost 2 bases and J 1 base, leaving 8 bases between the germline ends. CDR3 length: 14 residues. From germline, CDR1 is SGHVS and CDR2 FQNEAQ. The CDR3 nucleotides are TGTGCCAGCAGCTTATCCGGGGGGAACACTGAAGCTTTCTTT. Translation: CASSLSGGNTEAFF. Looking up the rest from reference TRBV7-8 and TRBJ1-1 gives the full variable domain: GAGVSQSPRYKVAKRGQDVALRCDPISGHVSLFWYQQALGQGPEFLTYFQNEAQLDKSGLPSDRFFAERPEGSVSTLKIQRTQQEDSAVYLCASSLSGGNTEAFFGQGTRLTVV.

V gene TRBV5-1 combines with J gene TRBJ2-5; 10 bases agree with TRBD1. The CDR3 is made up of 14 amino acids. V shed 4 bases and J 3 bases; nucleotides not matched to a gene: 3. CDR1 is SGHRS and CDR2 is YFSETQ in the germline V gene. The CDR3 nucleotides are TGCGCCAGCAGCAGGGGACAGGGGAAAGAGACCCAGTACTTC. Protein sequence: CASSRGQGKETQYF.

The chain combines TRBV5-1 with TRBJ1-3; 7 positions match TRBD1. Germline V gene sequence: CDR1 SGHRS, CDR2 YFSETQ. CDR3 length: 16 amino acids. V gave up 2 bases and J gave up 0 bases; unmatched junction bases: 5. Here the CDR3 reads CASSFQPGGSGNTIYF. The CDR3 DNA reads TGCGCCAGCAGCTTCCAGCCAGGGGGCTCTGGAAACACCATATATTTT.

V is TRBV19 and J is TRBJ1-1; D is unclear. The length of the CDR3 is 15 residues. CDR1 and CDR2 from the germline V gene are LNHDA and SQIVND (reference sequence). Between the trimmed V and J ends, which lost 7 bases and 1 base, there was a span of 16 bases. Here the CDR3 reads CASTEMAQWNTEAFF. CDR3 bases: TGTGCCAGTACAGAGATGGCGCAGTGGAACACTGAAGCTTTCTTT.

The chain combines TRBV2 with TRBJ1-4; TRBD1 might be the D (6 bases). Per the germline V gene, CDR1 is SNHLY and CDR2 is FYNNEI. V was trimmed by 6 bases and J by 0 bases, leaving 14 bases between them. The CDR3 is made up of 16 amino acids. CDR3 coding DNA: TGTGCCAGCAGCCCCCGGACAGCGGCAACTAATGAAAAACTGTTTTTT. This encodes CASSPRTAATNEKLFF. The whole variable domain, remainder taken from reference TRBV2 and TRBJ1-4, is EPEVTQTPSHQVTQMGQEVILRCVPISNHLYFYWYRQILGQKVEFLVSFYNNEISEKSEIFDDQFSVERPDGSNFTLKIRSTKLEDSAMYFCASSPRTAATNEKLFFGSGTQLSVL.

V and J are TRBV27 and TRBJ1-3; the D is unclear. CDR3 length equals 14 residues. The V end was cut by 2 bases, the J end by 7 bases, with 12 bases between. Germline V lookup: CDR1 MNHEY, CDR2 SMNVEV (reference sequence). Written as DNA, the CDR3 is TGTGCCAGCAGTTTACTAGCCAACCATAACACCATATATTTT. This sequence encodes CASSLLANHNTIYF.

Turning to this clone: The junction differs from germline at one of its ends, possibly a read error. The rearrangement links TRBV2 to TRBJ1-2; D is ambiguous. CDR3 length: 17 residues. Germline CDR1 SNHLY, CDR2 FYNNEI. CDR3 region: CASTERAARSTTYGYTF. The CDR3 coding sequence is TGTGCCAGCACTGAACGGGCGGCCCGAAGTACGACCTATGGCTACACCTTC.

The chain is built from TRBV4-1 and TRBJ2-7; 8 positions match TRBD1. The CDR3 has 16 residues. CDR1 and CDR2 (germline): MGHRA, YSYEKL. Germline trimming cut 0 bases from V and 1 base from J; bases unmatched to any gene: 5. Written as DNA, the CDR3 is TGCGCCAGCAGCCAAGATCCCCAGGGGGCTTCCTACGAGCAGTACTTC. Amino acids: CASSQDPQGASYEQYF.

The chain combines TRBV19 with TRBJ1-4, with D possibly being TRBD1 (5 bases). CDR3 length: 16 amino acids. Between the trimmed V and J ends, which lost 3 bases and 3 bases, there was a span of 14 bases. The germline gives CDR1 LNHDA, CDR2 SQIVND (reference sequence). The CDR3 sequence is CASSIPGGLSNEKLFF. As DNA, the CDR3 is TGTGCCAGTAGTATTCCGGGGGGACTGTCTAATGAAAAACTGTTTTTT.

The chain joins TRBV28 to TRBJ2-2, with D perhaps matching TRBD1 or TRBD2 (5 bases each). V lost 9 bases, J lost 2 bases, and 13 bases lay in between. CDR1 MDHEN and CDR2 SYDVKM come from the germline V gene. The CDR3 contains 14 residues. For the CDR3, the DNA is TGTGCCAGTCGAGGGACGGGAAACACCGGGGAGCTGTTTTTT. It translates to CASRGTGNTGELFF.

This clone appeared a single time. The V call is TRBV30, the J call TRBJ1-1, with 7 nucleotides matching TRBD1. The length of the CDR3 is 14 residues. The germline V gene encodes CDR1 GTSNPN and CDR2 SVGIG (reference sequence). J lost 8 bases, V lost 0 bases, and 9 bases had no gene match. This CDR3 reads CAWSVFGTGVEAFF. In DNA, the CDR3 is TGTGCCTGGAGTGTTTTTGGCACAGGGGTAGAAGCTTTCTTT.

The rearrangement links TRBV28 to TRBJ1-5, with 9 bases aligning to TRBD1. Looked up from germline, CDR1 is MDHEN and CDR2 is SYDVKM. Trimming took 3 bases from V and 6 from J; bases not matched to a gene: 9. The CDR3 covers 16 residues. The CDR3 loop is CASSLGGQGGFQPQHF. CDR3 bases: TGTGCCAGCAGTTTGGGGGGACAGGGAGGGTTTCAGCCCCAGCATTTT.